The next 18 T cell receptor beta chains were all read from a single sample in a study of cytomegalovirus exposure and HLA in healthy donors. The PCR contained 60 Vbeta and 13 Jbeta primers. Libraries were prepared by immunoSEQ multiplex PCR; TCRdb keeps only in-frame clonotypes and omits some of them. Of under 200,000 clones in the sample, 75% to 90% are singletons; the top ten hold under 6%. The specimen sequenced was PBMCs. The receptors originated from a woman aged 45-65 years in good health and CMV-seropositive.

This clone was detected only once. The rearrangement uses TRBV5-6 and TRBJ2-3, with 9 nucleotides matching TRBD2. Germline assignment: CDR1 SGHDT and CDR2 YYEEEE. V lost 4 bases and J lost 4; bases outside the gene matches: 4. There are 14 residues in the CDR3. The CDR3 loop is CASSPRTSADTQYF. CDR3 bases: TGTGCCAGCAGCCCCAGGACTAGCGCAGATACGCAGTATTTT.

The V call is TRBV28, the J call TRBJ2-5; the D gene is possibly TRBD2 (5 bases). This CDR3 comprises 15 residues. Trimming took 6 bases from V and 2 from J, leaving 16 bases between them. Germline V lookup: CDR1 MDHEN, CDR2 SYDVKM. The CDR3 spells CASSRVSDPQETQYF. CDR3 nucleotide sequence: TGTGCCAGCAGCCGGGTTAGCGATCCACAAGAGACCCAGTACTTC.

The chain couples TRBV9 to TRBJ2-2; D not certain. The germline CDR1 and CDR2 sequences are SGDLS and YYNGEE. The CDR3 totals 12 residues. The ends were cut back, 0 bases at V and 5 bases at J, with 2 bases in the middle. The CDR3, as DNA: TGTGCCAGCAGCGTAGCAACCGGGGAGCTGTTTTTT. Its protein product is CASSVATGELFF.

CDR3 sequence: CASSYSTGTNEKLFF. CDR3 in DNA: TGTGCCAGCAGCTATTCGACAGGGACTAATGAAAAACTGTTTTTT. This chain links TRBV7-9 with TRBJ1-4; 7 bases agree with TRBD1. The trim removed 4 bases at V and 2 bases at J, leaving 4 bases unmatched. In germline, CDR1 is SEHNR, CDR2 FQNEAQ (reference sequence). The CDR3 runs to 15 residues.

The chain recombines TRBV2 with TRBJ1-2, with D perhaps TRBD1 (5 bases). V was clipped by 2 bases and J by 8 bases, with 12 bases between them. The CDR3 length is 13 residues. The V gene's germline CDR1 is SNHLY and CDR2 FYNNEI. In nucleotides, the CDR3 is TGTGCCAGCAGTGAACAGGGTGGTTGGGGCTACACCTTC. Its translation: CASSEQGGWGYTF.

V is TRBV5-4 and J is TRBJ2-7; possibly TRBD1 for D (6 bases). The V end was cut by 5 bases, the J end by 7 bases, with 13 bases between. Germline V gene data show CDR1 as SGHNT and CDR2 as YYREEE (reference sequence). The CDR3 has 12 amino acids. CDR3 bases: TGTGCCAGCAGTTCGACAGGACGGGAGCAGTACTTC. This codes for CASSSTGREQYF. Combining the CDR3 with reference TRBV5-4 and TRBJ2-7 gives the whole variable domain ETGVTQSPTHLIKTRGQQVTLRCSSQSGHNTVSWYQQALGQGPQFIFQYYREEENGRGNFPPRFSGLQFPNYSSELNVNALELDDSALYLCASSSTGREQYFGPGTRLTVT.

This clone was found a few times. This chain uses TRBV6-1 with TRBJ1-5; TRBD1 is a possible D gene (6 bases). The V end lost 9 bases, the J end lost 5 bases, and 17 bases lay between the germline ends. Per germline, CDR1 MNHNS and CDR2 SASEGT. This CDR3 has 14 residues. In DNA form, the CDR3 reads TGTGCCAGTCTCACGGACGGGGGGCATCAGCCCCAGCATTTT. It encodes CASLTDGGHQPQHF.

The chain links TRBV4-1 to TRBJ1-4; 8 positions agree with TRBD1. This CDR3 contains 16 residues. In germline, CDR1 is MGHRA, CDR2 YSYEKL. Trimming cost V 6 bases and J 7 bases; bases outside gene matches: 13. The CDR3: CASSLGVKTGAEKLFF. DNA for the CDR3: TGCGCCAGCAGTCTTGGTGTGAAGACAGGGGCTGAAAAACTGTTTTTT.

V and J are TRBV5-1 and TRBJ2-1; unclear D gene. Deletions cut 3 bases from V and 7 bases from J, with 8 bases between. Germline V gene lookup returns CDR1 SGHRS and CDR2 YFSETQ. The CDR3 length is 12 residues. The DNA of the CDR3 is TGCGCCAGCAGCTACAGCTGGAATGAGCAGTTCTTC. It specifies CASSYSWNEQFF.

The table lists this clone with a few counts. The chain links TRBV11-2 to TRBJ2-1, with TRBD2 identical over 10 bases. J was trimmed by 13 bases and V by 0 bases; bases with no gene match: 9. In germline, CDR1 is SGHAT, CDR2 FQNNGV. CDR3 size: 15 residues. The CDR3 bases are TGTGCCAGCAGCTTAGATGGGCTAGCGGGGGTTTATCAGTTCTTC. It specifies CASSLDGLAGVYQFF.

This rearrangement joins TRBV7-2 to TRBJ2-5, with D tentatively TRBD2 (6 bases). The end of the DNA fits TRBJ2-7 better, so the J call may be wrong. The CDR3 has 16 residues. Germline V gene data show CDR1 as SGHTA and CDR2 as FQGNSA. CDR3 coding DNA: TGTGCCAGCAGCTCAGGCGGGAACCCCTCCCCCTACGAGCAGTACTTC. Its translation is CASSSGGNPSPYEQYF.

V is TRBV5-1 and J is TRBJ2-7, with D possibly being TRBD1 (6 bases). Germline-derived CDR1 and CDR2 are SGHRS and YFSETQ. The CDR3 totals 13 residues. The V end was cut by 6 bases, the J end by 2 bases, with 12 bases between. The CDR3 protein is CASNDRGTYEQYF. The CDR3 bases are TGCGCCAGCAACGATAGGGGGACCTACGAGCAGTACTTC.

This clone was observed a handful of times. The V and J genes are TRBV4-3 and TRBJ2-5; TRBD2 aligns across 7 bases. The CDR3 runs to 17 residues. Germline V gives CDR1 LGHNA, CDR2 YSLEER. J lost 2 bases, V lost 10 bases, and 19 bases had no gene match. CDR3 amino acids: CAMGSHGGRTSQETQYF. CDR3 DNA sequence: TGCGCCATGGGGTCGCACGGCGGGAGAACATCTCAAGAGACCCAGTACTTC.

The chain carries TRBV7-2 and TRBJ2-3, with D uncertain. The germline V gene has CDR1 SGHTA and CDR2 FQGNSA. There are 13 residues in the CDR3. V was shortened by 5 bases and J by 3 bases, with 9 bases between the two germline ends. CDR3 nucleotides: TGTGCCAGCAGCCGCGAACTAACAGATACGCAGTATTTT. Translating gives CASSRELTDTQYF.

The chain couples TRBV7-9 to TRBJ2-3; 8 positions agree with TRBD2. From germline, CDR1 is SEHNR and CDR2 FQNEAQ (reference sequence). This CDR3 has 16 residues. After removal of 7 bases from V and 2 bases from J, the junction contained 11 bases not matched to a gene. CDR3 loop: CASTPLAGGVTDTQYF. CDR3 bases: TGTGCCAGCACCCCTCTGGCGGGGGGTGTCACAGATACGCAGTATTTT.

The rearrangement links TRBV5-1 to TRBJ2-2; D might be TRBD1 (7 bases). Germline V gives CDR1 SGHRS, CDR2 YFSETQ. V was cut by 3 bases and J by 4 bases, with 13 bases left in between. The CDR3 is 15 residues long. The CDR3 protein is CASSSRQGGTGELFF. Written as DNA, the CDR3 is TGCGCCAGCAGCTCCCGACAGGGAGGCACCGGGGAGCTGTTTTTT.

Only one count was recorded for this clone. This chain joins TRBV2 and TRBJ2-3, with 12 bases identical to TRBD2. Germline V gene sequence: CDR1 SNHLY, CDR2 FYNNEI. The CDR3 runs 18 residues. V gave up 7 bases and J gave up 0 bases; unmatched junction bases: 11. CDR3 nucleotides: TGTGCCAGCACCCCGGGACTAGCGGGCCCTCTTAGCACAGATACGCAGTATTTT. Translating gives CASTPGLAGPLSTDTQYF.

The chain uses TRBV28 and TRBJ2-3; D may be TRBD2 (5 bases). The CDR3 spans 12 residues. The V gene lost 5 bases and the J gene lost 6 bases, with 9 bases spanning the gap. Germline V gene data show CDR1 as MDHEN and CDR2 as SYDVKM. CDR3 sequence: CASSPGWDTQYF. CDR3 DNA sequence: TGTGCCAGCAGTCCGGGGTGGGATACGCAGTATTTT.